One sample yielded the 30 T cell receptor beta chains listed below, sequenced in a study of blood T cell repertoires in COVID-19. Sequencing used immunoSEQ multiplex PCR; TCRdb keeps in-frame clones, though not all of them. The repertoire has 200,000 to 250,000 clones, roughly nine tenths of them found once; the top ten carry 2.2%. The sequenced sample was peripheral blood. The receptors originated from a woman aged 50 to 60 with acute or convalescent COVID-19.

The V and J genes are TRBV15 and TRBJ1-6, with unresolved D. With 3 bases removed from V and 5 bases from J, the gap between germline ends came to 14 bases. Germline-derived CDR1 and CDR2 are LNHNV and YYDKDF (reference sequence). This CDR3 region has 16 residues. CDR3 in amino acids: CATSSDREGHNSPLHF. CDR3 sequence (DNA): TGTGCCACCAGCAGTGACCGTGAGGGCCATAATTCACCCCTCCACTTT.

Here the CDR3 reads CASSPPGLGARETQYF. CDR3 bases: TGTGCCAGCTCACCCCCGGGACTAGGGGCGAGGGAGACCCAGTACTTC. The chain recombines TRBV18 with TRBJ2-5; 8 positions agree with TRBD2. Germline V lookup: CDR1 KGHSH, CDR2 LQKENI. V trimming: 3 bases; J trimming: 5 bases; junction bases outside the gene matches: 11. The CDR3 totals 16 residues.

This chain uses TRBV19 with TRBJ2-3, with 12 bases identical to TRBD2. The CDR3 is made up of 16 amino acids. Per the germline V gene, CDR1 is LNHDA and CDR2 is SQIVND (reference sequence). Losses at the gene ends were 4 bases for V and 4 bases for J; bases not matched to a gene: 6. CDR3 in amino acids: CASSKGLAGVADTQYF. For the CDR3, the DNA is TGTGCCAGTAGTAAGGGACTAGCGGGTGTGGCAGATACGCAGTATTTT.

The rearrangement joins TRBV6-6 to TRBJ1-3; 7 bases match TRBD1. With 4 bases clipped from V and 2 bases from J, the junction kept 8 bases outside the gene matches. Germline lookup yields CDR1 MNHNY and CDR2 SVGAGI (reference sequence). The CDR3 spans 16 residues. Here the CDR3 reads CASSSPNRGTGNTIYF. The CDR3 DNA sequence: TGTGCCAGCAGTTCCCCAAACAGGGGTACTGGAAACACCATATATTTT.

This rearrangement joins TRBV6-5 to TRBJ2-7; TRBD2 agrees at 7 bases. V shed 6 bases, J shed 5 bases, and the junction held 13 bases outside the gene matches. The CDR3 sequence is 15 residues long. Germline loops: CDR1 MNHEY, CDR2 SVGAGI. In DNA form, the CDR3 reads TGTGCCAGCAGCCCGCGGGGAGGGACCCTAAACGAGCAGTACTTC. Protein: CASSPRGGTLNEQYF.

The genes are TRBV24-1 and TRBJ2-3; possible D gene TRBD2, 7 bases. Trimming shortened V by 3 bases and J by 0 bases, and 12 bases separated the two germline ends. The germline gives CDR1 KGHDR, CDR2 SFDVKD. The CDR3 has 16 amino acids. CDR3 in DNA: TGTGCCACCAGTGATACGAGGGGGGGGAGCACAGATACGCAGTATTTT. It specifies CATSDTRGGSTDTQYF.

This chain links TRBV6-2 or TRBV6-3 with TRBJ2-1; D call uncertain. V gave up 4 bases and J gave up 8 bases, with 6 bases separating them. The germline CDR1 and CDR2 sequences are MNHEY and SVGEGT. This CDR3 has 11 residues. The CDR3 sequence is CASSFYYEQFF. CDR3 DNA sequence: TGTGCCAGCAGTTTTTATTATGAGCAGTTCTTC.

The chain uses TRBV19 and TRBJ1-1; 7 bases map to TRBD1. Germline trimming cut 4 bases from V and 7 bases from J; bases unmatched to any gene: 9. Germline lookup yields CDR1 LNHDA and CDR2 SQIVND (reference sequence). CDR3 length equals 14 residues. In DNA, the CDR3 is TGTGCCAGTAGTAGAAACAGGGGTCAGGGTGAAGCTTTCTTT. Protein: CASSRNRGQGEAFF.

The rearrangement links TRBV6-4 to TRBJ2-2; 8 bases align to TRBD1. CDR1 MRHNA and CDR2 SNTAGT come from the germline V gene. The V and J ends lost 4 bases and 3 bases, in that order; junction bases with no gene match: 7. The CDR3 spans 16 residues. The CDR3, as DNA: TGTGCCAGCAGTGGAGTCGGGACAGGAGACACCGGGGAGCTGTTTTTT. Translating gives CASSGVGTGDTGELFF.

This clone appeared a single time. This rearrangement joins TRBV7-9 to TRBJ2-2; 9 bases line up with TRBD1. Germline CDR1 and CDR2: SEHNR and FQNEAQ (reference sequence). The CDR3 is 15 amino acids. V lost 5 bases and J lost 7; bases outside the gene matches: 8. This CDR3 is CASSIQQGAHGELFF. The CDR3 DNA sequence: TGTGCCAGCAGCATCCAACAGGGGGCGCACGGGGAGCTGTTTTTT.

The J gene is TRBJ1-2, the V gene TRBV20-1; 8 positions match TRBD1. Germline V gene lookup returns CDR1 DFQATT and CDR2 SNEGSKA (reference sequence). The CDR3 has 13 amino acids. V lost 3 bases, J lost 4 bases, and 4 bases stayed unmatched. The CDR3, as DNA: TGCAGTGCTAGTGGGACAGGAATCTATGGCTACACCTTC. It encodes CSASGTGIYGYTF.

This chain connects TRBV4-3 to TRBJ1-6; TRBD1 is a possible D gene (5 bases). Germline V gives CDR1 LGHNA, CDR2 YSLEER. Trimming pared 1 base from V and 9 bases from J, leaving 13 bases between. This CDR3 region has 15 residues. The DNA of the CDR3 is TGCGCCAGCAGCCAAGGGAACCAGGGAACTTCACCCCTCCACTTT. Translated: CASSQGNQGTSPLHF.

The sample holds one count of this clone. J is TRBJ2-2 and V is TRBV5-1; 11 bases are shared with TRBD1. Germline CDR1 reads SGHRS; CDR2 reads YFSETQ. Losses at the gene ends were 3 bases for V and 5 bases for J; bases not matched to a gene: 6. CDR3 length: 16 amino acids. CDR3 residues: CASSSAGTGGTGELFF. The CDR3 DNA reads TGCGCCAGCAGCTCAGCCGGGACAGGGGGGACCGGGGAGCTGTTTTTT.

This chain links TRBV7-6 with TRBJ2-3; D gene unclear. V lost 2 bases, J lost 0 bases, and 15 bases lay in between. The CDR3 spans 17 residues. Germline loops: CDR1 SGHVS, CDR2 FNYEAQ. CDR3 DNA: TGTGCCAGCAGCTTAAAGCGTTCGCTGGCTAGCACAGATACGCAGTATTTT. Protein sequence: CASSLKRSLASTDTQYF.

The rearrangement links TRBV19 to TRBJ2-5, with TRBD2 matching 9 bases. Germline V gene lookup returns CDR1 LNHDA and CDR2 SQIVND (reference sequence). This CDR3 contains 14 residues. With V trimmed by 5 bases and J by 4 bases, 5 bases remained unmatched. The chain's CDR3 is CASSFLLAGETQYF. The CDR3 nucleotides read TGTGCCAGTAGTTTCCTACTAGCGGGAGAGACCCAGTACTTC. The variable domain in full, with the rest retrieved from reference TRBV19 and TRBJ2-5, is DGGITQSPKYLFRKEGQNVTLSCEQNLNHDAMYWYRQDPGQGLRLIYYSQIVNDFQKGDIAEGYSVSREKKESFPLTVTSAQKNPTAFYLCASSFLLAGETQYFGPGTRLLVL.

CDR3 amino acids: CASSVAVHTEAFF. CDR3 nucleotide sequence: TGTGCCAGCAGCGTAGCAGTGCACACTGAAGCTTTCTTT. The chain uses TRBV9 and TRBJ1-1; no definite D call. This CDR3 region has 13 residues. V gave up 0 bases and J gave up 3 bases, with 6 bases separating them. Germline CDR1 reads SGDLS; CDR2 reads YYNGEE.

The chain links TRBV5-8 to TRBJ1-2; D is unresolved. This CDR3 spans 13 amino acids. V lost 2 bases and J 0 bases, leaving 5 bases between the germline ends. Germline-derived CDR1 and CDR2 are SGHTS and YDEGEE. CDR3 bases: TGTGCCAGCAGCTTCCAGGCTAACTATGGCTACACCTTC. This codes for CASSFQANYGYTF. The whole variable domain, remainder taken from reference TRBV5-8 and TRBJ1-2, is EAGVTQSPTHLIKTRGQQATLRCSPISGHTSVYWYQQALGLGLQFLLWYDEGEERNRGNFPPRFSGRQFPNYSSELNVNALELEDSALYLCASSFQANYGYTFGSGTRLTVV.

V is TRBV9 and J is TRBJ1-2, with D possibly being TRBD1 (6 bases). The CDR3 loop spans 16 amino acids. V lost 3 bases and J lost 5, with 20 bases in between. Germline CDR1 and CDR2: SGDLS and YYNGEE. CDR3 nucleotide sequence: TGTGCCAGCAGCGCGGGTATAAGCAGGGGCGAGTATGGCTACACCTTC. Translated: CASSAGISRGEYGYTF.

V is TRBV4-3 and J is TRBJ2-5; 9 nucleotides match TRBD1. The V gene's germline CDR1 is LGHNA and CDR2 YSLEER. The length of the CDR3 is 15 residues. The V and J ends lost 4 bases and 4 bases, in that order; junction bases with no gene match: 7. CDR3 nucleotide sequence: TGCGCCAGCAGCCCGGGGACAGGGATAGGAGAGACCCAGTACTTC. Its translation: CASSPGTGIGETQYF.

This chain connects TRBV19 to TRBJ2-6; 10 bases are shared with TRBD1. CDR3 length: 17 amino acids. V lost 8 bases, J lost 4 bases, and 11 bases stayed unmatched. From germline, CDR1 is LNHDA and CDR2 SQIVND (reference sequence). The CDR3 nucleotides read TGTGCCAGTGCCCGGGACAGGGGCGATTGGGGGGCCAACGTCCTGACTTTC. Encoded protein: CASARDRGDWGANVLTF.

This clone was seen only a few times. The V call is TRBV10-3, the J call TRBJ2-1; the D gene is possibly TRBD2 (6 bases). Trimming took 4 bases from V and 6 from J, leaving 10 bases between them. There are 13 residues in the CDR3. Germline V gene lookup returns CDR1 ENHRY and CDR2 SYGVKD. The CDR3 DNA reads as TGTGCCATCAGTGGAGGGACTTTCAATGAGCAGTTCTTC. Translating gives CAISGGTFNEQFF.

The chain employs TRBV5-5 and TRBJ2-7; 9 nucleotides agree with TRBD1. The CDR3 length is 14 residues. Germline CDR1 is SGHKS and CDR2 is YYEKEE (reference sequence). Germline trimming cut 0 bases from V and 6 bases from J; bases unmatched to any gene: 4. The CDR3 loop reads CASSLGTGVSEQYF. Here the CDR3 DNA reads TGTGCCAGCAGCTTGGGGACAGGGGTTAGCGAGCAGTACTTC.

J is TRBJ2-7 and V is TRBV12-5, with D maybe TRBD2 (5 bases). Germline V gene sequence: CDR1 LGHNT, CDR2 FRNRAP. This CDR3 has 15 amino acids. The ends were cut back, 3 bases at V and 0 bases at J, with 12 bases in the middle. The chain's CDR3 is CASGFRETGSYEQYF. CDR3 DNA: TGTGCTAGTGGTTTTCGGGAAACGGGCTCCTACGAGCAGTACTTC.

The gene calls are TRBV19 and TRBJ2-6; a weak D match, TRBD1 (6 bases). Germline lookup yields CDR1 LNHDA and CDR2 SQIVND (reference sequence). The CDR3 length is 15 residues. V shed 6 bases and J shed 0 bases, with 9 bases lying between them. CDR3 nucleotide sequence: TGTGCCAGTAGAAGACAGGTCTCTGGGGCCAACGTCCTGACTTTC. Translating gives CASRRQVSGANVLTF.

The V gene is TRBV6-2 or TRBV6-3, the J gene TRBJ2-2; TRBD2 agrees at 10 bases. CDR1 is MNHEY, CDR2 SVGEGT, per germline. This CDR3 comprises 19 residues. Trimming at V came to 0 bases and at J to 2 bases, leaving 9 bases not matched to a gene. The CDR3 DNA follows: TGTGCCAGCAGTTACTCAAGCGGGAGGGCCGAATTCAACACCGGGGAGCTGTTTTTT. Protein sequence: CASSYSSGRAEFNTGELFF.

This clone was recorded a few times. The chain joins TRBV3-1 (or the pseudogene TRBV3-2) to TRBJ2-7, with TRBD1 matching 9 bases. Germline V gene data show CDR1 as LGHDT and CDR2 as YNNKEL (reference sequence). The CDR3 consists of 16 residues. Unmatched junction bases numbered 7, after V lost 0 bases and J lost 4 bases. The CDR3 region has the DNA TGTGCCAGCAGCCAAGATTCCGGGACAGGGCCTTACGAGCAGTACTTC. Translation: CASSQDSGTGPYEQYF.

This chain connects TRBV6-2 or TRBV6-3 to TRBJ2-7; 12 bases agree with TRBD2. Germline CDR1 MNHEY, CDR2 SVGEGT. The J segment lost 2 bases and the V segment lost 0 bases, leaving 8 bases of the junction unmatched. The CDR3 has 18 residues. The CDR3 sequence is CASSYSITRLAGAYEQYF. The CDR3, as DNA: TGTGCCAGCAGTTACTCGATAACTCGACTAGCGGGGGCCTACGAGCAGTACTTC.

The chain joins TRBV2 to TRBJ2-2; TRBD1 agrees at 7 bases. The germline V gene has CDR1 SNHLY and CDR2 FYNNEI. The CDR3 runs to 14 residues. V dropped 8 bases and J dropped 1; count of bases not matched to a gene: 4. The DNA of the CDR3 is TGTGCCAGCTCGGGACAGATGAACACCGGGGAGCTGTTTTTT. This encodes CASSGQMNTGELFF.

This clone appeared a single time. The chain combines TRBV5-5 with TRBJ1-4; the D gene is possibly TRBD1 (6 bases). V was trimmed by 0 bases and J by 5 bases, leaving 11 bases between them. The CDR3 consists of 15 residues. Germline V gene data show CDR1 as SGHKS and CDR2 as YYEKEE (reference sequence). DNA for the CDR3: TGTGCCAGCAGCTTGGGGACAGAGTACAATGAAAAACTGTTTTTT. The encoded protein is CASSLGTEYNEKLFF.

The V gene is TRBV4-3, the J gene TRBJ2-3, with unresolved D. Germline V gives CDR1 LGHNA, CDR2 YSLEER. The CDR3 length is 14 residues. Trimming cost V 0 bases and J 1 base, with 5 bases left between them. The CDR3 loop is CASSQDTGTDTQYF. In DNA, the CDR3 is TGCGCCAGCAGCCAAGATACAGGCACAGATACGCAGTATTTT.